This TCR beta chain is from a study of a mutant IDH1 vaccine in newly diagnosed glioma (dated by TCRdb to the early 2020s). Study-level background: Vaccination started 4-6 weeks after radiotherapy alone, or was given together with temozolomide cycles in the groups whose treatment included chemotherapy. For exploratory analyses, longitudinal TCRB deep sequencing was carried out in around 26 treated patients wherever samples were available. The roughly 32 treated patients were roughly 60% male and about 40% female, with a mean age of approximately 40 years. The week-35 safety follow-up was designated visit V12, and the week-47 end of study was designated visit V13. Before enrollment, most patients had been given radiochemotherapy with temozolomide as standard therapy, while the rest had received either radiotherapy alone or temozolomide alone. Peripheral blood was drawn at six visits: V03 (baseline), V05, V07, V10, V12 and V13.

Explained via the paper, the time point label denotes: week 47, end of study. Every vaccine dose consisted of 300 ug of a 20-mer mutant IDH1 peptide in Montanide, administered subcutaneously together with topical imiquimod. Patients received eight vaccinations in weeks 1, 3, 5, 7, 11, 15, 19 and 23, corresponding to visits V03 through V10. All donors had newly diagnosed IDH1-mutant astrocytomas of WHO grade 3 or 4 that showed loss of nuclear ATRX. The samples were drawn from NOA16, a multicentre, single-arm, open-label phase I trial in Germany that tested a mutant IDH1 peptide vaccine in humans for the first time. Genomic DNA for TCRB sequencing was extracted from EDTA blood using the DNeasy Blood and Tissue Kit. The CDR3 holds 14 amino acids from the cysteine to the phenylalanine. CDR3 DNA only is kept here, 42 bases in frame from base 1. Unmatched junction bases come to 3, with V trimmed by 5 bases and J by 3 bases. CDR1 and CDR2 are drawn from the germline V gene: MNHNS, SASEGT.

A remark on this clone: What this receptor recognizes is not known. There are no base qualities to consult, and no much larger clone falls within one base.

What the research found in general, with its limitations: No apparent relationship was observed between pseudoprogression and alterations in the top peripheral T cell clonotypes detected by TCRB sequencing. Immune responses induced by the vaccine were seen in roughly 92% of patients across multiple MHC alleles. The authors stated that sample limitations prevented analyses of patient blood samples from being reproduced. PBMC samples for TCRB deep sequencing were selected based on availability.

Library preparation used the immunoSEQ multiplex PCR assay. Rearranged TCR beta chain sequences were amplified with the hsTCRB Kit following the manufacturer's protocol. TCRB libraries were sequenced on an Illumina MiSeq. The original pipeline was this. Demultiplexing, trimming and gene mapping were performed with the kit vendor's proprietary platform. This immuneACCESS table, as held by TCRdb, lists in-frame sequences with V and J called but not all clones. Of the missing ones, under half trace to an unresolved V gene in checked studies; the others have no known cause. The DNA was the basis for D and trimming; V, J and clone size are from that table. This sample is represented by over 80,000 clones; 81% of them were singletons. Together, the top ten hold roughly 5.6% of the sample.

The TCR comes from a man between 35 and 55 years old with glioma. Source: PBMCs, taken from a glioma patient whose treatment included an IDH1 peptide vaccine. This chain is built from TRBV6-1 and TRBJ1-2; TRBD1 aligns with 10 central bases. CDR3 protein: CASSRQGADYGYTF. The base sequence is TGTGCCAGCAGTCGACAGGGGGCCGACTATGGCTACACCTTC.